This note documents a single T cell receptor beta chain sequence. Its cognate antigen is unknown. V dropped 4 bases and J dropped 1 base, with 8 bases sitting between them. Germline lookup yields CDR1 SEHNR and CDR2 FQNEAQ (reference sequence). The CDR3 is 14 residues long. The sample comes from a study of T cell responses to AZD1222 COVID-19 vaccine. Study results and caveats: Along spike, vaccine-associated CD4 TCRs were found throughout, with dominance at 160-218 and 743-854. Just a handful of people given AZD1222 tested seropositive at baseline.

Only in-frame clones appear in the TCRdb table, and some are missing; sequencing was by immunoSEQ multiplex PCR. The data hold about 75,000 clones, with around 89% observed a single time. The sequenced sample was peripheral blood, obtained 28 days after the second dose of the MenACWY control vaccine. The chain recombines TRBV7-9 with TRBJ1-5; D is uncertain. The clonotype originates from an adult who received the MenACWY meningococcal vaccine as a control. The CDR3 bases are TGTGCCAGCAGCTGGGAGGGAAGCAATCAGCCCCAGCATTTT. Translation gives CASSWEGSNQPQHF. Full variable domain (outside the CDR3, taken from reference TRBV7-9 and TRBJ1-5): DTGVSQNPRHKITKRGQNVTFRCDPISEHNRLYWYRQTLGQGPEFLTYFQNEAQLEKSRLLSDRFSAERPKGSFSTLEIQRTEQGDSAMYLCASSWEGSNQPQHFGDGTRLSIL.